A selection of T cell receptor beta chains follows, all from one sample in a study of graft-versus-host responses after intestinal transplantation. These receptors lack a known antigen. The protocol was immunoSEQ multiplex PCR, while the TCRdb copy is restricted to in-frame clones and leaves out a portion. This table holds tens of thousands of clones, around 90% found once. Here the sequenced sample was unstimulated CD8+ T cells sorted from spleen or lymph node cells, taken before intestinal transplant. These TCRs come from a human donor who received an intestinal transplant. The CDR3 runs from the conserved cysteine through the conserved F or W. The D gene is left open where the match is weak. Clone size is given for some rows only: seen once, a few or many times, or a class if the clone is expanded.

v_call,d_call,j_call,clone_size,cdr3_nt,cdr3_aa
TRBV5-1,TRBD2,TRBJ2-1,-,TGCGCCAGCAGCTCCGCAAGGCGGGAGATAGATTATGAGCAGTTCTTC,CASSSARREIDYEQFF
TRBV29-1,TRBD1,TRBJ1-1,few,TGCAGCGTCTGGGGGCCAGGGGGCGTCACTGAAGCTTTCTTT,CSVWGPGGVTEAFF
TRBV6-1,TRBD2,TRBJ2-1,-,TGTGCCAGCAGTGAAGCGCAGGCACTAGCGGGGCTCAATGAGCAGTTCTTC,CASSEAQALAGLNEQFF
TRBV19,-,TRBJ2-6,-,TGTGCCAGTAGTATTGCGAGCTCTGGGGCCAACGTCCTGACTTTC,CASSIASSGANVLTF
TRBV15,-,TRBJ2-1,-,TGTGCCACCAGCAGAGAGACAGATGACAATGAGCAGTTCTTC,CATSRETDDNEQFF
TRBV7-9,TRBD2,TRBJ2-7,-,TGTGCCAGCAGCTTAGAACGGGACGGGGGGACCTACGAGCAGTACTTC,CASSLERDGGTYEQYF
TRBV4-1,-,TRBJ1-4,-,TGCGCCAGCAGCCAAGATCTCGGGAGGAGTGAAAAACTGTTTTTT,CASSQDLGRSEKLFF
TRBV5-5,TRBD2,TRBJ2-1,-,TGTGCCAGCAGCGAGGCACTAGCGGGGGAGCGGGTGGGGAATGAGCAGTTCTTC,CASSEALAGERVGNEQFF
TRBV7-3,-,TRBJ2-3,-,TGTGCCAGCAGCCCCCAGACGGGATTGGTTGGAGATACGCAGTATTTT,CASSPQTGLVGDTQYF
TRBV11-2,-,TRBJ2-7,-,TGTGCCAGCAGCTTAGTGGGGGCGCAGTACTTC,CASSLVGAQYF
TRBV6-1,TRBD1,TRBJ1-5,-,TGTGCCAGCAGTGAAGGGACAGGGGGTTATCAGCCCCAGCATTTT,CASSEGTGGYQPQHF
TRBV29-1,TRBD1,TRBJ2-1,-,TGCAGCGTTTTAACAGGGGGGTCCTCCTACAATGAGCAGTTCTTC,CSVLTGGSSYNEQFF
TRBV6-5,-,TRBJ1-1,-,TGTGCCAGCAGTTACTCGACTGGGGGGGGTGAAGCTTTCTTT,CASSYSTGGGEAFF
TRBV30,TRBD1,TRBJ1-1,-,TGTGCCTGGAGTCACGCCGGGGACAGGGAAGCTTTCTTT,CAWSHAGDREAFF
TRBV4-1,-,TRBJ2-6,-,TGCGCCAGCAGCCAAGAGGCGGGCTCTGGGGCCAACGTCCTGACTTTC,CASSQEAGSGANVLTF
TRBV19,TRBD2,TRBJ2-3,-,TGTGCCAGTAGTATACTAGCGGGAGGCTTAGATACGCAGTATTTT,CASSILAGGLDTQYF
TRBV21-1,-,TRBJ1-6,-,TGTGCCAGCAGCAAAGAGGCAAAAACAGGGGGCGAATCCTATAATTCACCCCTCCACTTT,CASSKEAKTGGESYNSPLHF
TRBV28,-,TRBJ2-3,-,TGTGCCAGCAGTTTACGTGCAGGGTCCACAGATACGCAGTATTTT,CASSLRAGSTDTQYF
TRBV5-1,-,TRBJ1-2,-,TGCGCCAGCAGCCCCGGGCCGCGGGGGAACTATGGCTACACCTTC,CASSPGPRGNYGYTF